The present entry profiles one TCR beta chain with its context. This clone has just a few counts. What antigen it recognizes has not been identified. No qualities accompany the bases; no much larger clone lies one base away. Germline trimming amounts to 3 bases on V and 0 bases on J, with 11 as the count of junction bases outside the gene matches. Based on the germline V gene (reference sequence), the CDR1 and CDR2 sequences are GTSNPN and SVGIG. The CDR3 runs 16 amino acids, cysteine and phenylalanine included. Just the 48-base CDR3 DNA is kept, in frame starting at base 1. This sample is part of a study of blood T cell repertoires in COVID-19 (dated by TCRdb to about 2020). With regard to the full study: Collaborator samples came from the United States, Italy and Spain and covered acute and convalescent phases of COVID-19. The prospective study material was composed of cDNA or gDNA derived from T cells, B-cell-depleted T cells, or PBMCs. The dataset comprised deeply sampled blood TCRbeta repertoires from subjects exposed to, actively infected with, or recovered from COVID-19. A freely available public database, intended as a resource for researchers studying the immune response to SARS-CoV-2, is where the repertoires were released. The samples were drawn from two sources: the first 160 participants of the ongoing ImmuneRACE study, and approximately 1,300 subjects contributed by 6 global collaborators. The sample metadata nearly always contained a de-identified subject ID, COVID-19 status, age in years and sex. Where available, HLA class I and class II types were obtained from metadata supplied by the sample provider rather than from assay-based typing. The full study reports these points: The amount of clinical and demographic metadata varied by source and participant and was provided uncurated.

TCRbeta CDR3 regions were amplified from genomic DNA by means of the immunoSEQ Assay, a bias-controlled multiplex PCR. The study's own analysis went as follows. Nucleated cell counts per sample were estimated from amplification of reference gene primers within the assay. To quantify the absolute abundance of each unique TCRbeta CDR3 rearrangement, sequence reads were collapsed and filtered. Productive Simpson clonality was computed per sample as the square root of Simpson's diversity index over productive rearrangements. Imported from immuneACCESS, the table was reduced by TCRdb to in-frame sequences with V and J called. These copies leave out some clones; in studies compared against another copy, an unresolved V gene accounts for under half, and the cause of the remainder is not known. V and J calls and clone size are those listed in that table; D and trimming were worked out from the DNA. This sample comprises some 330,000 clones, approximately 90% of them detected only once. The ten biggest clones cover under 4.5% of the sample.

The collaborating institutions used their own protocols to collect whole blood in K2EDTA tubes. Collaborator samples were shipped for TCRbeta analysis as frozen whole blood, isolated PBMCs, or DNA extracted from either sample type. The sequenced sample consisted of peripheral blood. The sequence was obtained from a woman in her fifties or sixties with active or convalescent COVID-19. The chain is encoded by TRBV30 joined to TRBJ2-7; 7 bases in the middle match TRBD1. The DNA sequence is given as TGTGCCTGGAGCCTCCGACAGGGAAGCCTCTCCTACGAGCAGTACTTC. Translated, it gives CAWSLRQGSLSYEQYF.